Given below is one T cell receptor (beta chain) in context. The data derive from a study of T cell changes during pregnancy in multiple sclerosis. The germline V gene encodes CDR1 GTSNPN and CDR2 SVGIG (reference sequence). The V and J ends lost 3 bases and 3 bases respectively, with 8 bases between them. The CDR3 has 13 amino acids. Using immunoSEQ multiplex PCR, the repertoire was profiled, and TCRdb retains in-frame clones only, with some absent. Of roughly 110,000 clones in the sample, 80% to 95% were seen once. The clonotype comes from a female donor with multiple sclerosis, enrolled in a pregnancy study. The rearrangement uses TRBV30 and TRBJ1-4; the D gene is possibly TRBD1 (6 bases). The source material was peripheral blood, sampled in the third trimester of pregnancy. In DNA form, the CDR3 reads TGTGCCTGGAGAGGACAGCCTAATGAAAAACTGTTTTTT. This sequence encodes CAWRGQPNEKLFF.